The next 32 T cell receptor beta chains were all read from a single sample in a study of molecular identifiers for immune sequencing clone quantification. From the PCR reads, TCRdb called clonotypes with MiXCR, one entry per CDR3 protein. In the table there are 8,500 to 11,000 distinct CDR3 sequences, 15% to 20% of which are singletons. Sequences were obtained from naive CD8+ T cells from blood, with Jurkat cell RNA spiked in. As for subset: FACS-sorted CD8+CD4-CCR7+CD45RA+ naive T cells. These TCRs come from a human donor in good health. Some libraries in this study had Jurkat cell RNA spiked in.

In its sample, this clonotype ranks as medium-sized. The V and J genes are TRBV7-9 and TRBJ1-1; perhaps TRBD1 as D (5 bases). The length of the CDR3 is 18 residues. With 0 bases removed from V and 1 base from J, the gap between germline ends came to 18 bases. CDR1 and CDR2 (germline): SEHNR, FQNEAQ (reference sequence). For the CDR3, the DNA is TGTGCCAGCAGCTTAGCGCCCTGGGGCACGGGGCAGAACACTGAAGCTTTCTTT. Its translation is CASSLAPWGTGQNTEAFF.

The gene calls are TRBV7-8 and TRBJ1-4; TRBD1 is a possible D gene (6 bases). The CDR3 covers 15 residues. Germline CDR1 is SGHVS and CDR2 is FQNEAQ. Deletions cut 5 bases from V and 3 bases from J, with 13 bases between. The CDR3 sequence: CASSTWTDPNEKLFF. The CDR3 DNA sequence: TGTGCCAGCAGCACCTGGACAGACCCTAATGAAAAACTGTTTTTT.

By sample share, this clonotype is medium-sized. The gene calls are TRBV25-1 and TRBJ2-7; 9 bases line up with TRBD1. The CDR3 extends over 13 amino acids. Germline trimming cut 10 bases from V and 7 bases from J; bases unmatched to any gene: 11. Germline lookup yields CDR1 MGHDK and CDR2 SYGVNS. The CDR3 DNA reads TGTGCCACTGAAGCACAGGGGGCGAGGGAGCAGTACTTC. Residues: CATEAQGAREQYF.

This clonotype is labeled medium-sized (0.01 to 0.1%). The CDR3 DNA reads TGCAGTGCTAGAGAGAAAATAGCGGGAAGGACAGATACGCAGTATTTT. Its protein product is CSAREKIAGRTDTQYF. The chain couples TRBV20-1 to TRBJ2-3, with 8 bases aligning to TRBD2. CDR1 DFQATT and CDR2 SNEGSKA come from the germline V gene (reference sequence). J was trimmed by 3 bases and V by 0 bases; bases with no gene match: 8. The length of the CDR3 is 16 residues.

There are many counts of this clonotype. CDR3 nucleotide sequence: TGTGCCAGCAGCCAATGGGCCAGGGAAGGGACCCAGTACTTC. It translates to CASSQWAREGTQYF. The chain carries TRBV12-3 or TRBV12-4 and TRBJ2-5; possibly TRBD1 for D (5 bases). V gave up 6 bases and J gave up 7 bases, with 18 bases separating them. This CDR3 has 14 amino acids.

This clonotype ranks as medium-sized. The gene calls are TRBV15 and TRBJ1-1, with D tentatively TRBD1 (5 bases). The CDR3 is made up of 13 amino acids. The ends were cut back, 4 bases at V and 11 bases at J, with 17 bases in the middle. CDR1 LNHNV and CDR2 YYDKDF come from the germline V gene (reference sequence). CDR3 sequence: CATSTGDQNQAFF. CDR3 nucleotides: TGTGCCACCAGCACCGGGGACCAAAACCAGGCTTTCTTT.

This clonotype is medium-sized (0.01 to 0.1%). The chain recombines TRBV19 with TRBJ2-2; 9 bases agree with TRBD1. This CDR3 contains 16 residues. Germline CDR1 and CDR2: LNHDA and SQIVND (reference sequence). Unmatched junction bases numbered 9, after V lost 6 bases and J lost 4 bases. The CDR3 loop reads CASRKQGAIATGELFF. The CDR3 DNA reads as TGTGCCAGTAGGAAACAGGGGGCCATCGCCACCGGGGAGCTGTTTTTT. Looking up the rest from reference TRBV19 and TRBJ2-2 gives the full variable domain: DGGITQSPKYLFRKEGQNVTLSCEQNLNHDAMYWYRQDPGQGLRLIYYSQIVNDFQKGDIAEGYSVSREKKESFPLTVTSAQKNPTAFYLCASRKQGAIATGELFFGEGSRLTVL.

This clonotype was counted at least ten times. The chain has TRBV28 and TRBJ1-5; D is perhaps TRBD1 (6 bases). V lost 8 bases and J 6 bases, leaving 14 bases between the germline ends. The CDR3 loop spans 13 amino acids. Germline V lookup: CDR1 MDHEN, CDR2 SYDVKM. The CDR3 DNA is TGTGCCAGCCAATTGGGACACAGTCAGCCCCAGCATTTT. Encoded protein: CASQLGHSQPQHF.

Relative to its sample, this clonotype is medium-sized (0.01 to 0.1%). V is TRBV7-8 and J is TRBJ2-3; 12 bases match TRBD2. V shed 5 bases and J 2 bases; nucleotides not matched to a gene: 5. The CDR3 is 16 amino acids. Germline V gives CDR1 SGHVS, CDR2 FQNEAQ. The CDR3 sequence is CASSPLAGGFTDTQYF. The CDR3 DNA sequence: TGTGCCAGCAGCCCGCTAGCGGGAGGGTTCACAGATACGCAGTATTTT.

The V and J genes are TRBV9 and TRBJ1-4; D is unresolved. CDR3 size: 13 residues. Trimming removed 1 base from V and 9 bases from J, with 10 bases in between. Per germline, CDR1 SGDLS and CDR2 YYNGEE. The CDR3 loop is CASSVLPGKKLFF. Written as DNA, the CDR3 is TGTGCCAGCAGCGTACTTCCAGGAAAAAAACTGTTTTTT.

In regard to this clonotype: A read error may be the cause here, since a much bigger clone is one base away. This chain joins TRBV28 and TRBJ2-7; 11 nucleotides align to TRBD2. The CDR3 runs 14 residues. Germline CDR1 MDHEN, CDR2 SYDVKM. J was trimmed by 1 base and V by 6 bases; bases with no gene match: 2. This chain's CDR3 is CASRRLAGSYEQYF. CDR3 nucleotides: TGTGCCAGCAGGAGACTAGCGGGATCCTACGAGCAGTACTTC.

By its share, this clonotype is medium-sized. The V call is TRBV24-1, the J call TRBJ1-2; no clear D. CDR3 length: 14 amino acids. Trimming pared 0 bases from V and 6 bases from J, leaving 10 bases between. Germline V gene lookup returns CDR1 KGHDR and CDR2 SFDVKD. The CDR3 spells CATSDLSSAHGYTF. CDR3 bases: TGTGCCACCAGTGATTTGTCGTCAGCCCATGGCTACACCTTC.

This clonotype has only a few counts. The chain carries TRBV6-2 or TRBV6-3 and TRBJ2-7, with D unclear. Trimming cost V 0 bases and J 2 bases, with 2 bases left between them. The CDR3 has 12 amino acids. Germline V gives CDR1 MNHEY, CDR2 SVGEGT. CDR3 in amino acids: CASSYSPYEQYF. CDR3 nucleotide sequence: TGTGCCAGCAGTTACTCACCCTACGAGCAGTACTTC.

Turning to this clonotype: At one end the junction does not follow the germline gene, possibly because of a read error. V usage is TRBV12-3 or TRBV12-4 and J usage is TRBJ1-1; a weak D match, TRBD1 (6 bases). This CDR3 comprises 13 residues. The chain's CDR3 is CAIDERGDTEALF. CDR3 coding DNA: TGTGCCATAGATGAAAGGGGGGACACTGAAGCTCTCTTT.

By frequency in the sample, this clonotype is medium-sized. V is TRBV11-2 and J is TRBJ1-4; tentatively, D is TRBD1 (5 bases). In germline, CDR1 is SGHAT, CDR2 FQNNGV. V lost 2 bases and J lost 3, with 13 bases in between. The CDR3 covers 16 residues. The CDR3 spells CASSLNRILSNEKLFF. As DNA, the CDR3 is TGTGCCAGCAGCTTAAACAGGATCCTATCTAATGAAAAACTGTTTTTT.

This clonotype is judged medium-sized. The chain uses TRBV7-9 and TRBJ2-4, with D perhaps matching TRBD2 (6 bases). CDR1 is SEHNR, CDR2 FQNEAQ, per germline (reference sequence). The ends were cut back, 4 bases at V and 0 bases at J, with 22 bases in the middle. CDR3 length: 19 residues. CDR3 sequence reads: CASSSGLVVLGGAKNIQYF. Written as DNA, the CDR3 is TGTGCCAGCAGCTCCGGGTTGGTAGTGTTGGGAGGAGCCAAAAACATTCAGTACTTC.

This clonotype was found a few times. V is TRBV20-1 and J is TRBJ2-1; D is unresolved. This CDR3 region has 13 residues. Germline V gene data show CDR1 as DFQATT and CDR2 as SNEGSKA (reference sequence). Trimming cost V 5 bases and J 6 bases, with 14 bases left between them. The CDR3 region has the DNA TGCAGTGCTTGGGATGGGGAAGCCAATGAGCAGTTCTTC. Translation gives CSAWDGEANEQFF.

This clonotype was recorded at least ten times. This chain uses TRBV5-6 with TRBJ1-5; 10 bases fit TRBD1. The germline gives CDR1 SGHDT, CDR2 YYEEEE. V lost 3 bases, J lost 4 bases, and 4 bases stayed unmatched. CDR3 size: 15 residues. Here the CDR3 reads CASSWGTGANQPQHF. CDR3 bases: TGTGCCAGCAGCTGGGGGACAGGGGCAAATCAGCCCCAGCATTTT. The full variable domain, its missing parts supplied by reference TRBV5-6 and TRBJ1-5, is DAGVTQSPTHLIKTRGQQVTLRCSPKSGHDTVSWYQQALGQGPQFIFQYYEEEERQRGNFPDRFSGHQFPNYSSELNVNALLLGDSALYLCASSWGTGANQPQHFGDGTRLSIL.

To note about this clonotype: This may be a read error: a much more frequent sequence differs by one nucleotide. The rearrangement joins TRBV2 to TRBJ2-3; TRBD1 might be the D (6 bases). The CDR3 is made up of 15 amino acids. Per the germline V gene, CDR1 is SNHLY and CDR2 is FYNNEI. V shed 5 bases and J shed 0 bases, with 12 bases lying between them. The CDR3 region is CASSTDSPSTDTQYF. The CDR3 nucleotides are TGTGCCAGCAGTACGGACAGCCCTAGCACAGATACGCAGTATTTT.

A note on this clonotype: With a much larger clone just one base away, this may be a read error. This sequence joins TRBV4-1 and TRBJ2-1, with 7 bases matching TRBD2. The J segment lost 5 bases and the V segment lost 4 bases, leaving 8 bases of the junction unmatched. Germline V CDR1 and CDR2: MGHRA, YSYEKL. The CDR3 sequence is 15 residues long. As DNA, the CDR3 is TGCGCCAGCAGCCCCCTAGCGGAAGGGGACAATGAGCAGTTCTTC. Residues: CASSPLAEGDNEQFF.

As concerns this clonotype: One end of the junction fails to match germline, which may point to a read error. The chain uses TRBV15 and TRBJ2-1, with TRBD2 matching over 7 bases. CDR1 LNHNV and CDR2 YYDKDF come from the germline V gene (reference sequence). There are 16 residues in the CDR3. In DNA form, the CDR3 reads TGTGCCACCAGCAGAGAAGGACTAGAGTCCTACAATGAGAAGTTCTTC. Amino acids: CATSREGLESYNEKFF.

By its share, this clonotype is medium-sized. The chain couples TRBV6-5 to TRBJ2-3; no reliable D call. Germline lookup yields CDR1 MNHEY and CDR2 SVGAGI. This CDR3 contains 13 residues. Trimming removed 0 bases at V and 4 bases at J, with 5 bases between. The CDR3 loop is CASSYSASDTQYF. CDR3 DNA sequence: TGTGCCAGCAGTTACTCAGCCTCAGATACGCAGTATTTT.

This clonotype qualifies as medium-sized. J is TRBJ2-3 and V is TRBV7-6; the D is unclear. Germline V gene data show CDR1 as SGHVS and CDR2 as FNYEAQ. The V gene lost 1 base and the J gene lost 6 bases, with 8 bases spanning the gap. This CDR3 contains 13 residues. CDR3 sequence: CASSLEVADTQYF. The CDR3 bases are TGTGCCAGCAGCTTAGAAGTCGCGGATACGCAGTATTTT.

As regards this clonotype: The junction departs from the called germline gene at one end, perhaps through a read error. This chain connects TRBV28 to TRBJ2-2, with D possibly being TRBD2 (5 bases). Germline-derived CDR1 and CDR2 are MDHEN and SYDVKM. The CDR3 has 13 amino acids. The CDR3 nucleotides are TGTGCCAGCACCGAAGCTAGTACCGGGGAACTGTCTTTT. This codes for CASTEASTGELSF.

This clonotype rates as medium-sized. The rearrangement joins TRBV10-1 to TRBJ2-5, with D perhaps TRBD1 (5 bases). The V end lost 3 bases, the J end lost 1 base, and 9 bases lay between the germline ends. This CDR3 region has 14 residues. Germline CDR1 WNHNN, CDR2 SYGVQD (reference sequence). CDR3 bases: TGCGCCAGCAGTGACGACAGCTTCCAAGAGACCCAGTACTTC. Protein: CASSDDSFQETQYF.

The chain recombines TRBV20-1 with TRBJ2-1; no reliable D call. The germline V and J ends were trimmed by 4 bases and 2 bases, with 9 bases remaining between them. The CDR3 has 13 amino acids. CDR1 is DFQATT and CDR2 is SNEGSKA in the germline V gene (reference sequence). In nucleotides, the CDR3 is TGCAGTGCTAAAGTGGTCACCTACAATGAGCAGTTCTTC. This encodes CSAKVVTYNEQFF.

This clonotype was seen a handful of times. The chain uses TRBV18 and TRBJ2-3; the match to TRBD1 covers 8 bases. CDR3 size: 16 residues. The V and J ends lost 5 bases and 2 bases, in that order; junction bases with no gene match: 9. Germline V CDR1 and CDR2: KGHSH, LQKENI. The CDR3 DNA follows: TGTGCCAGCTCATCAGAACAGGGGGTCCTCACAGATACGCAGTATTTT. This translates into CASSSEQGVLTDTQYF. The full variable domain, its missing parts supplied by reference TRBV18 and TRBJ2-3, is NAGVMQNPRHLVRRRGQEARLRCSPMKGHSHVYWYRQLPEEGLKFMVYLQKENIIDESGMPKERFSAEFPKEGPSILRIQQVVRGDSAAYFCASSSEQGVLTDTQYFGPGTRLTVL.

This clonotype counts as medium-sized. This sequence joins TRBV20-1 and TRBJ2-5, with 10 bases that match TRBD1. V dropped 2 bases and J dropped 5; count of bases not matched to a gene: 11. There are 16 residues in the CDR3. Germline assignment: CDR1 DFQATT and CDR2 SNEGSKA (reference sequence). The CDR3 sequence: CSARRAGTGVFETQYF. The CDR3 region has the DNA TGCAGTGCTAGAAGAGCCGGGACAGGGGTTTTCGAGACCCAGTACTTC.

This clonotype has only a few counts. Given a much more abundant clone one base away, this may be a read error. The chain recombines TRBV28 with TRBJ2-1; 8 bases are shared with TRBD2. Germline V lookup: CDR1 MDHEN, CDR2 SYDVKM. The CDR3 sequence is 15 residues long. CDR3 coding DNA: TGTGCCAGCAGTCCCCCCGGGACTAGTGACAATGAGCGGTTCTTC. It codes for CASSPPGTSDNERFF. Variable domain in full (rest from reference TRBV28 and TRBJ2-1): DVKVTQSSRYLVKRTGEKVFLECVQDMDHENMFWYRQDPGLGLRLIYFSYDVKMKEKGDIPEGYSVSREKKERFSLILESASTNQTSMYLCASSPPGTSDNERFFGPGTRLTVL.

In its sample, this clonotype ranks as medium-sized. The CDR3 DNA is TGCGCCAGCAGCCAGCCGACTAGCAGCACAGATACGCAGTATTTT. Its translation: CASSQPTSSTDTQYF. The chain links TRBV4-1 to TRBJ2-3; TRBD2 matches 7 bases. The length of the CDR3 is 15 residues. After removal of 3 bases from V and 0 bases from J, the junction contained 3 bases not matched to a gene. Germline-derived CDR1 and CDR2 are MGHRA and YSYEKL.

About this clonotype: A much larger clone differs by one base, so this may be a read error. This chain joins TRBV19 and TRBJ2-7; D unresolved. V lost 10 bases to trimming and J lost 4 bases, with 17 bases between them. The germline CDR1 and CDR2 sequences are LNHDA and SQIVND (reference sequence). CDR3 length: 13 amino acids. CDR3 DNA sequence: TGTGCCACCTCAGACTGGTTCGGGTACGAGCAGTACTTC. Translated, it gives CATSDWFGYEQYF.

At least ten counts were recorded for this clonotype. The chain carries TRBV5-6 and TRBJ1-3, with D maybe TRBD1 (6 bases). Germline CDR1 is SGHDT and CDR2 is YYEEEE. This CDR3 contains 15 residues. Trimming left V 0 bases short and J 3 bases short, with 10 bases between. CDR3 sequence (DNA): TGTGCCAGCAGCTTGGCGGCAGGGGATGGAAACACCATATATTTT. Its translation: CASSLAAGDGNTIYF.